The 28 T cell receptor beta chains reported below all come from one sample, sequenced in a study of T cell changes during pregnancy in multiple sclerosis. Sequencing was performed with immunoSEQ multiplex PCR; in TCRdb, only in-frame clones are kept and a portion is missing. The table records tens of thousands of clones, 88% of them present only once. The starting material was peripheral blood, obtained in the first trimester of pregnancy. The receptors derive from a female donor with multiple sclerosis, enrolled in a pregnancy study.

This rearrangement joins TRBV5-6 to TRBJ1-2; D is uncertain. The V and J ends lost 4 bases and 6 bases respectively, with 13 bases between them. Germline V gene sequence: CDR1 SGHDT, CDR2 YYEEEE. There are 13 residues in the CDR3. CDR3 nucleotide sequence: TGTGCCAGCAGCCAGTCAGGCTCCCATGGCTACACCTTC. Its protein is CASSQSGSHGYTF.

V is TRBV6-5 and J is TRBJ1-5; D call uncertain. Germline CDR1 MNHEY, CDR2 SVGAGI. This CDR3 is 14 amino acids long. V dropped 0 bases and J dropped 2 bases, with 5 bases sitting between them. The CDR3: CASSYSSGNQPQHF. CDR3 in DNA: TGTGCCAGCAGTTACTCGAGTGGCAATCAGCCCCAGCATTTT.

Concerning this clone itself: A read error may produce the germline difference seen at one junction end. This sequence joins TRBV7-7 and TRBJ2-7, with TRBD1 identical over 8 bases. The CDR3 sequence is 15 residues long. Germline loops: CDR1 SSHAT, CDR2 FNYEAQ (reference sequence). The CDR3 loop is CASSLNPGQGGEQYF. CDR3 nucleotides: TGTGCTAGCAGCTTAAATCCCGGACAGGGTGGCGAGCAGTACTTC. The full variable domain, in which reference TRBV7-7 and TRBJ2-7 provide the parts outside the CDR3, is GAGVSQSPRYKVTKRGQDVTLRCDPISSHATLYWYQQALGQGPEFLTYFNYEAQPDKSGLPSDRFSAERPEGSISTLTIQRTEQRDSAMYRCASSLNPGQGGEQYFGPGTRLTVT.

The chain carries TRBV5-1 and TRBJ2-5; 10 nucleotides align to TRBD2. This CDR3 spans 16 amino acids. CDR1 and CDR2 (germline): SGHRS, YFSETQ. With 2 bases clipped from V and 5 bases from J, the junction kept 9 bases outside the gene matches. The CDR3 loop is CASSLQREGQEETQYF. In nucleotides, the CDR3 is TGCGCCAGCAGCTTACAGCGGGAGGGGCAGGAGGAGACCCAGTACTTC.

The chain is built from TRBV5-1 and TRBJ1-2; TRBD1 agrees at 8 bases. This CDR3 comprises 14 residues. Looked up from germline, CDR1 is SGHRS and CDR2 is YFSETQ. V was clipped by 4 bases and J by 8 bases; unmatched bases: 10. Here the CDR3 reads CASSLQGEGLGYTF. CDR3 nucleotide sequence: TGCGCCAGCAGCCTACAGGGGGAAGGCTTGGGCTACACCTTC.

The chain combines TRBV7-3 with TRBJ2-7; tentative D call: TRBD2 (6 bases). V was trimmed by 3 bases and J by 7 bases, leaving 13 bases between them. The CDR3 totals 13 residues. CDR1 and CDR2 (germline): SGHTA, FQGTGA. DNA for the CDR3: TGTGCCAGCAGCTTGACGGGAGCCCGGGAGCAGTACTTC. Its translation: CASSLTGAREQYF.

In nucleotides, the CDR3 is TGTGCCAGCAGCCAAGGACAGGGGGAAAAGTATGAAAAACTGTTTTTT. It yields the protein CASSQGQGEKYEKLFF. The V and J genes are TRBV5-5 and TRBJ1-4, with 10 positions matching TRBD1. This CDR3 has 16 residues. J was trimmed by 6 bases and V by 4 bases; bases with no gene match: 9. CDR1 and CDR2 (germline): SGHKS, YYEKEE (reference sequence).

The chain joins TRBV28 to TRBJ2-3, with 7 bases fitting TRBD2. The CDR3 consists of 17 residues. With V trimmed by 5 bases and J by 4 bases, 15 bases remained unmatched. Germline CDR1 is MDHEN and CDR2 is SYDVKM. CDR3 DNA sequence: TGTGCCAGCAGTCTCGGCGTAGCGGGCTTAGGGGCAGATACGCAGTATTTT. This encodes CASSLGVAGLGADTQYF. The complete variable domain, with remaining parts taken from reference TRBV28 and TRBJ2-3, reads DVKVTQSSRYLVKRTGEKVFLECVQDMDHENMFWYRQDPGLGLRLIYFSYDVKMKEKGDIPEGYSVSREKKERFSLILESASTNQTSMYLCASSLGVAGLGADTQYFGPGTRLTVL.

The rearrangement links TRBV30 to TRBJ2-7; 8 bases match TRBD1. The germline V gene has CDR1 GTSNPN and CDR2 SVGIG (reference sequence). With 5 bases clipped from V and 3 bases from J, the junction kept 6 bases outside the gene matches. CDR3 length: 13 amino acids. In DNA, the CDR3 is TGTGCCTGGGGGGGGACAGGAGGCTACGAGCAGTACTTC. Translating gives CAWGGTGGYEQYF.

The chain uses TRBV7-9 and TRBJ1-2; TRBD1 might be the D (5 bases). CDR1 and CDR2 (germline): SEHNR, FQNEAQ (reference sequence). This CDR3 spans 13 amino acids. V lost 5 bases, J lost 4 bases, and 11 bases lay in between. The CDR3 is CASSGQTVYGYTF. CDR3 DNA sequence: TGTGCCAGCAGCGGCCAGACAGTCTATGGCTACACCTTC.

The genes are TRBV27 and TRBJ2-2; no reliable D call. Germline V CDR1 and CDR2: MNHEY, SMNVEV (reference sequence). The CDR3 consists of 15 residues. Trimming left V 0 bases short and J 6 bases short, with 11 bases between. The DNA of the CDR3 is TGTGCCAGCAGTTTATCGATCACCCTAGCCGGGGAGCTGTTTTTT. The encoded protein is CASSLSITLAGELFF.

CDR3 loop: CASSLGGYPYGYTF. CDR3 DNA sequence: TGTGCCAGCAGTTTGGGGGGATACCCCTATGGCTACACCTTC. The rearrangement uses TRBV27 and TRBJ1-2, with a weak D call TRBD1 (5 bases). There are 14 residues in the CDR3. Germline V lookup: CDR1 MNHEY, CDR2 SMNVEV (reference sequence). Trimming removed 3 bases from V and 4 bases from J, with 12 bases in between.

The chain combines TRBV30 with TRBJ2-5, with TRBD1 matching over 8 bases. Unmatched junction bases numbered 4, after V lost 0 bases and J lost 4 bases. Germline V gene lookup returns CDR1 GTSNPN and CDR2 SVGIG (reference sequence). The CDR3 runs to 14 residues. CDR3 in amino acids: CAWSVDRVGETQYF. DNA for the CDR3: TGTGCCTGGAGTGTGGACAGGGTTGGAGAGACCCAGTACTTC. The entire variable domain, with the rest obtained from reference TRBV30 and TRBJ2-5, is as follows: SQTIHQWPATLVQPVGSPLSLECTVEGTSNPNLYWYRQAAGRGLQLLFYSVGIGQISSEVPQNLSASRPQDRQFILSSKKLLLSDSGFYLCAWSVDRVGETQYFGPGTRLLVL.

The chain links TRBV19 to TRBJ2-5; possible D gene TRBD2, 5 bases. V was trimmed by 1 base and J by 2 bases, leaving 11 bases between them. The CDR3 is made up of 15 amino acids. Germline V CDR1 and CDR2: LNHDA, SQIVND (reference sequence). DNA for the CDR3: TGTGCCAGTAGTATAGTGCGACGGGAACAAGAGACCCAGTACTTC. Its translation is CASSIVRREQETQYF.

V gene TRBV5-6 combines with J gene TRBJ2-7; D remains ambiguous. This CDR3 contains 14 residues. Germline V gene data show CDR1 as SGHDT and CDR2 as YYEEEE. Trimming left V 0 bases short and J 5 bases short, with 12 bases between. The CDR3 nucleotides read TGTGCCAGCAGCTTGGAGCCGCCGGTCCACGAGCAGTACTTC. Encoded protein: CASSLEPPVHEQYF.

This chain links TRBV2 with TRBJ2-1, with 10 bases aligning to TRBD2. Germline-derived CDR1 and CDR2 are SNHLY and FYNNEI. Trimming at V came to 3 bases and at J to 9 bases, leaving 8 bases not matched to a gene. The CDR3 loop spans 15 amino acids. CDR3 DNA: TGTGCCAGCAGTGAGAGGGGGACTAGCGAGAGTGAGCAGTTCTTC. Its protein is CASSERGTSESEQFF.

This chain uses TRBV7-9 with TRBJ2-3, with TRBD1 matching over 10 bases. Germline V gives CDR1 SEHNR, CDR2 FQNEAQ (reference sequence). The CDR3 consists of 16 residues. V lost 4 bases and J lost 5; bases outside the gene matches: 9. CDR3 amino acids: CASSSRDRGLVDTQYF. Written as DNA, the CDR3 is TGTGCCAGCAGCTCCCGGGACAGGGGATTGGTAGATACGCAGTATTTT.

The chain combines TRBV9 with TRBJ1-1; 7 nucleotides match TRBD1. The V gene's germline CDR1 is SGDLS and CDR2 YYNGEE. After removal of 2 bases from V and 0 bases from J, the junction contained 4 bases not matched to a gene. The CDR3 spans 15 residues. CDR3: CASSVRGQVNTEAFF. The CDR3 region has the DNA TGTGCCAGCAGCGTCCGAGGACAGGTGAACACTGAAGCTTTCTTT.

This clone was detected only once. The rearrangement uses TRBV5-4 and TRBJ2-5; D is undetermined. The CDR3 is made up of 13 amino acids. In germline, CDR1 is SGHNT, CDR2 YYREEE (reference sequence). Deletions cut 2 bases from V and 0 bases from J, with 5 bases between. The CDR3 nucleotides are TGTGCCAGCAGCTTTGAGTACCAAGAGACCCAGTACTTC. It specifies CASSFEYQETQYF.

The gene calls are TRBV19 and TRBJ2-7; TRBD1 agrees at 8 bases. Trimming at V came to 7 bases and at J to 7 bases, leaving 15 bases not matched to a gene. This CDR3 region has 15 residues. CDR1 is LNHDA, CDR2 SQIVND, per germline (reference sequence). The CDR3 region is CASTMSRAGGGEQYF. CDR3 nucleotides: TGTGCCAGTACCATGAGCAGGGCAGGGGGCGGGGAGCAGTACTTC.

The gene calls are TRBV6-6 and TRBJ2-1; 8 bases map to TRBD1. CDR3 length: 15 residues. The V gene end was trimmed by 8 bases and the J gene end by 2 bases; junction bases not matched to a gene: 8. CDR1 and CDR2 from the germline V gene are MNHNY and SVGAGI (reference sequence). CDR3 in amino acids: CASSPGQGTYNEQFF. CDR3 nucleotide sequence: TGTGCCAGCTCCCCAGGACAGGGTACCTACAATGAGCAGTTCTTC.

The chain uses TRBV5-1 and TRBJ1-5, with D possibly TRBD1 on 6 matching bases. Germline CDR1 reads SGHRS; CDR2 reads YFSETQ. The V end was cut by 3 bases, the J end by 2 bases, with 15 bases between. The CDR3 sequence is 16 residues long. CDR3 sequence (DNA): TGCGCCAGCAGCTCCAGGGGCCCCGGCCGCAATCAGCCCCAGCATTTT. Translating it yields CASSSRGPGRNQPQHF.

The CDR3 sequence: CASSQEGQTNEKLFF. CDR3 coding DNA: TGCGCCAGCAGCCAAGAGGGGCAGACTAATGAAAAACTGTTTTTT. This chain joins TRBV4-3 and TRBJ1-4, with D tentatively TRBD1 (5 bases). The CDR3 totals 15 residues. Germline CDR1 and CDR2: LGHNA and YSLEER. Trimming pared 0 bases from V and 2 bases from J, leaving 7 bases between.

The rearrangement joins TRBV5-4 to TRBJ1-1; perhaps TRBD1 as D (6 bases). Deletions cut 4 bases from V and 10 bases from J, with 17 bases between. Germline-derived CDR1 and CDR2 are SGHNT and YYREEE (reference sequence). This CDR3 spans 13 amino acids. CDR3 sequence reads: CASSLGGGRRAFF. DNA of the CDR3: TGTGCCAGCAGCCTCGGCGGGGGCAGGAGAGCTTTCTTT.

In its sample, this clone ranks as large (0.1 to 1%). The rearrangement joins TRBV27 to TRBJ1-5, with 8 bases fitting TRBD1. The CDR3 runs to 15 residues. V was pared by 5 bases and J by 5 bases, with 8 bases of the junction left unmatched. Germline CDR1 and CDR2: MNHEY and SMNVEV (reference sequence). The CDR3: CASSPSDRDDQPQHF. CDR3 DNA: TGTGCCAGCAGTCCCTCGGACAGGGATGATCAGCCCCAGCATTTT.

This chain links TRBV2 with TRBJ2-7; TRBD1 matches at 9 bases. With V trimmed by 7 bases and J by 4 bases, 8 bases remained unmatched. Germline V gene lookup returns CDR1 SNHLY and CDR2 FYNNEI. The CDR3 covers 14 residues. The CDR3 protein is CASTKGTGMYEQYF. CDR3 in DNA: TGTGCCAGCACCAAAGGGACAGGGATGTACGAGCAGTACTTC.

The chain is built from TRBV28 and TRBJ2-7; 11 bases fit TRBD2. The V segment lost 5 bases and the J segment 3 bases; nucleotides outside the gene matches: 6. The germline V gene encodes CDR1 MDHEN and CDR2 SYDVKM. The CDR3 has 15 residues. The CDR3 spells CASSGGLAELYEQYF. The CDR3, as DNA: TGTGCCAGCAGTGGGGGACTAGCGGAACTCTACGAGCAGTACTTC.

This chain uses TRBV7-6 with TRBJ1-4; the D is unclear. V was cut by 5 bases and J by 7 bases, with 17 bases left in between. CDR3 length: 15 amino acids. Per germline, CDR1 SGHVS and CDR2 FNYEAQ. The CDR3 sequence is CASSPRGLSGEKLFF. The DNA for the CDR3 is TGTGCCAGCAGCCCCCGTGGGTTATCAGGTGAAAAACTGTTTTTT.